The 11 T cell receptor beta chains below all came from one sample that was sequenced in a study of blood T cells in healthy people across ages. Through a sample-barcoded 5' primer and a J-beta primer mix, a second PCR was run for roughly 7 to 11 cycles. Each CDR3 protein gets one entry after TCRdb re-called the 5' RACE reads with MiXCR. The table lists 1.5 million to 2 million distinct CDR3 sequences, roughly 32% of them singletons. The sample consisted of blood. Receptors were obtained from a woman under 40 in good health.

This clonotype was seen more than once but under ten times. This sequence joins TRBV25-1 and TRBJ2-1, with 10 bases aligning to TRBD2. CDR3 length equals 17 residues. Germline V gene lookup returns CDR1 MGHDK and CDR2 SYGVNS. V lost 4 bases to trimming and J lost 0 bases; unmatched junction nucleotides: 6. CDR3 amino acids: CASSGLPSGSSYNEQFF. Written as DNA, the CDR3 is TGTGCCAGCAGTGGCTTACCTAGCGGGAGCTCCTACAATGAGCAGTTCTTC.

The chain couples TRBV5-5 to TRBJ1-2; D is unresolved. Germline loops: CDR1 SGHKS, CDR2 YYEKEE (reference sequence). V lost 6 bases and J lost 7, with 13 bases in between. The CDR3 extends over 12 amino acids. The CDR3 loop reads CASNRGERGYTF. The CDR3 DNA reads TGTGCCAGCAACCGCGGGGAGCGTGGCTACACCTTC.

This clonotype was seen only a few times. The V gene is TRBV11-2, the J gene TRBJ2-1; the match to TRBD2 covers 11 bases. CDR3 length: 17 amino acids. V lost 1 base, J lost 5 bases, and 7 bases stayed unmatched. Germline V gives CDR1 SGHAT, CDR2 FQNNGV. The CDR3 loop reads CASSLVGSGLADNEQFF. The CDR3 nucleotides are TGTGCCAGCAGCTTAGTTGGATCGGGACTAGCGGACAATGAGCAGTTCTTC.

This clonotype was counted at least ten times. The chain uses TRBV5-5 and TRBJ1-2, with D possibly TRBD1 on 5 matching bases. The CDR3 is made up of 14 amino acids. The germline V gene has CDR1 SGHKS and CDR2 YYEKEE (reference sequence). Trimming removed 2 bases from V and 6 bases from J, with 14 bases in between. CDR3 nucleotide sequence: TGTGCCAGCAGCTTTTATGGGGACGGGAATGGCTACACCTTC. It encodes CASSFYGDGNGYTF.

The gene calls are TRBV2 and TRBJ2-1; 9 positions match TRBD1. CDR3 length: 16 amino acids. Germline CDR1 is SNHLY and CDR2 is FYNNEI. V was pared by 6 bases and J by 8 bases, with 14 bases of the junction left unmatched. The CDR3 spells CASRINRGRFYDEQFF. The DNA for the CDR3 is TGTGCCAGCAGGATAAACAGGGGGCGTTTTTACGATGAGCAGTTCTTC. Complete variable domain (other parts from reference TRBV2 and TRBJ2-1): EPEVTQTPSHQVTQMGQEVILRCVPISNHLYFYWYRQILGQKVEFLVSFYNNEISEKSEIFDDQFSVERPDGSNFTLKIRSTKLEDSAMYFCASRINRGRFYDEQFFGPGTRLTVL.

J is TRBJ1-1 and V is TRBV20-1; D unresolved. The germline V and J ends were trimmed by 6 bases and 1 base, with 12 bases remaining between them. This CDR3 contains 13 residues. The germline V gene has CDR1 DFQATT and CDR2 SNEGSKA (reference sequence). Here the CDR3 DNA reads TGCAGTGCCACCCGCAGCGGGAACACTGAAGCTTTCTTT. Translation: CSATRSGNTEAFF.

This clonotype was observed a single time. The CDR3 loop is CASTPVGGAKNIQYF. CDR3 DNA: TGTGCCAGCACCCCAGTGGGGGGAGCAAAAAACATTCAGTACTTC. This chain links TRBV7-9 with TRBJ2-4; D is possibly TRBD2 (6 bases). The CDR3 runs to 15 residues. Looked up from germline, CDR1 is SEHNR and CDR2 is FQNEAQ (reference sequence). V was pared by 7 bases and J by 4 bases, with 17 bases between.

The V gene is TRBV20-1, the J gene TRBJ2-7; D remains ambiguous. The germline V gene has CDR1 DFQATT and CDR2 SNEGSKA (reference sequence). Trimming took off 3 bases at V and 8 bases at J, with 17 bases between the two ends. This CDR3 spans 13 amino acids. CDR3 in DNA: TGCAGTGCTAGGGGTGACACTCTATACAAGCAGTACTTC. It codes for CSARGDTLYKQYF.

The chain employs TRBV5-6 and TRBJ1-2; TRBD1 might be the D (6 bases). CDR3 length equals 14 residues. Germline assignment: CDR1 SGHDT and CDR2 YYEEEE. V lost 2 bases and J 2 bases, leaving 10 bases between the germline ends. This CDR3 reads CASSFVGQNYGYTF. DNA for the CDR3: TGTGCCAGCAGCTTTGTTGGACAGAACTATGGCTACACCTTC.

The chain recombines TRBV5-6 with TRBJ2-5, with a tentative D call TRBD1 (6 bases). The J call may be mistaken, given a closer DNA end match to TRBJ2-7. Germline V lookup: CDR1 SGHDT, CDR2 YYEEEE. This CDR3 comprises 14 residues. In DNA form, the CDR3 reads TGTGCCAGCAGCTTTAGGGACATCGAATACGAGCAGTACTTC. This encodes CASSFRDIEYEQYF.

There are a few counts of this clonotype. J is TRBJ1-5 and V is TRBV4-2; D unresolved. V shed 1 base and J shed 12 bases, with 16 bases lying between them. The CDR3 length is 14 residues. Looked up from germline, CDR1 is LGHNA and CDR2 is YNFKEQ. CDR3 nucleotide sequence: TGTGCCAGCAGCCAAGCCCCACCTAACGGGGTCCAGCATTTT. This gives the protein CASSQAPPNGVQHF.